This is a list of T cell receptor beta chains from one sample in a study of T cells in Graves' hyperthyroidism and ophthalmopathy. TCRdb itself ran the multiplex PCR reads through MiXCR, one entry per CDR3 protein. The sample has more than 350,000 distinct CDR3 sequences, 13% to 15% seen once. Sequenced: blood. These receptors all stem from a woman between 25 and 40 years old with Graves' ophthalmopathy. Each CDR3 is given with its conserved first and last residue. Fields, in order: clone size, J gene, D gene, V gene, CDR3 protein, CDR3 DNA. D genes are given only for firm matches. Where a row states a size, it is once, few, many or the class of an expanded clone; other rows omit it.

>many|TRBJ1-6|-|TRBV7-2
CASSLDSVNSPLHF
TGTGCCAGCAGCTTAGATTCGGTAAATTCACCCCTCCACTTT
>many|TRBJ2-2|TRBD1|TRBV30
CAWDRGSGELFF
TGTGCCTGGGACAGGGGATCCGGGGAGCTGTTTTTT
>-|TRBJ1-2|TRBD1|TRBV3-1
CASSGTDREDGYTF
TGTGCCAGCAGCGGAACCGACAGGGAGGATGGCTACACCTTC
>-|TRBJ1-3|-|TRBV19
CASTRDRANTIYF
TGTGCCAGTACCAGGGATCGGGCAAACACCATATATTTT
>-|TRBJ1-6|-|TRBV11-2
CASSLGIRGQGLYSPLHF
TGTGCCAGCAGCTTAGGGATAAGAGGACAAGGTCTTTATTCACCCCTCCACTTT
>many|TRBJ1-1|-|TRBV6-1
CASSDRGLNTEAFF
TGTGCCAGCAGTGATAGGGGTTTGAACACTGAAGCTTTCTTT
>-|TRBJ2-7|TRBD2|TRBV20-1
CSVGGRGSSYEQYF
TGCAGTGTTGGGGGGAGGGGAAGCTCCTACGAGCAGTACTTC
>many|TRBJ1-5|-|TRBV3-1
CASSLAPGQPQHF
TGTGCCAGCAGCCTCGCCCCGGGTCAGCCCCAGCATTTT
>many|TRBJ1-2|-|TRBV7-9
CASSLKEADSRGYTF
TGTGCCAGCAGCTTAAAAGAGGCGGACTCCAGGGGCTACACCTTC
>many|TRBJ1-2|-|TRBV12-3/TRBV12-4
CASSPGGIGGNYGYTF
TGTGCCAGCAGCCCGGGGGGGATAGGAGGGAACTATGGCTACACCTTC
>many|TRBJ2-3|-|TRBV7-7
CASSWRGGTDTQYF
TGTGCTAGCAGCTGGCGGGGTGGGACAGATACGCAGTATTTT